This TCR beta chain is from a study of blood T cells in healthy people across ages. At the level of the study: Per every two T cells, about one barcoded beta molecule was captured by template switching.

The second PCR ran about 6 to 12 cycles with a sample-barcoded 5' primer and J-beta primers. One entry per CDR3 protein results from TCRdb running MiXCR on the 5' RACE reads. The sample lists 650,000 to 950,000 distinct CDR3 sequences, roughly 44% occurring once. This clonotype was recorded a few times. The TCR originated in a man aged 55 to 69 in good health. Source material: blood.

The CDR3 DNA reads as TGTGCCAGCAACTACAGGGGCAAACCCCTCTCTGGGGCCAACGTCCTGACTTTC. It translates to CASNYRGKPLSGANVLTF. The genes are TRBV28 and TRBJ2-6, with 7 bases lining up with TRBD1. Germline lookup yields CDR1 MDHEN and CDR2 SYDVKM. This CDR3 contains 18 residues. After removal of 7 bases from V and 0 bases from J, the junction contained 12 bases not matched to a gene. The full variable domain, rest sourced from reference TRBV28 and TRBJ2-6, is DVKVTQSSRYLVKRTGEKVFLECVQDMDHENMFWYRQDPGLGLRLIYFSYDVKMKEKGDIPEGYSVSREKKERFSLILESASTNQTSMYLCASNYRGKPLSGANVLTFGAGSRLTVL.